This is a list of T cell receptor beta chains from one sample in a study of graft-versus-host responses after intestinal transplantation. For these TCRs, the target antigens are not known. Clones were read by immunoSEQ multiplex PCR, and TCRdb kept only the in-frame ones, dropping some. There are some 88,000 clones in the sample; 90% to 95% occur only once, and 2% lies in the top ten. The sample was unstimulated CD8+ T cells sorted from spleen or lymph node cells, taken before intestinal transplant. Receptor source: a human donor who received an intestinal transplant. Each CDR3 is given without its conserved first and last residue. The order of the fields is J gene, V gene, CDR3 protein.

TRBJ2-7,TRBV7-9,ASSLDQNEQY
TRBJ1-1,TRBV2,ASSDRWMNTEAF
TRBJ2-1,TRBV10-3,AISMGRNEQF
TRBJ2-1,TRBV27,ASSPLSGYNEQF
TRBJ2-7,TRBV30,AWSAGLGFYEQY
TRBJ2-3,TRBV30,AWSTVSTDTQY
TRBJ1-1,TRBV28,ASSFRLGGTEAF
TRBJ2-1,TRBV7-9,ASSYWDSGSEQF
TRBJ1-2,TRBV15,ATSKGQGVNYGYT
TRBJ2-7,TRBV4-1,ASSQEDSSTYEQY
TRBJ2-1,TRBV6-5,ASSYNSGGLYNEQF
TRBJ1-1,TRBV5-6,ASGLSGTGGGVAF
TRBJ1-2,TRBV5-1,ASSLAIGQAYYGYT
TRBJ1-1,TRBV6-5,ASSEGQYGTEAF
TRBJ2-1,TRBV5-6,ASSFGTSYNEQF
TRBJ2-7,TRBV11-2,ASSLWTGQTYEQY
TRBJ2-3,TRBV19,ASSMGGGASDTQY
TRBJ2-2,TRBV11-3,ASSPRTGGAGELF
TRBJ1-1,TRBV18,ASSRTRDSTSPTEAF
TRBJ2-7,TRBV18,ASSQPDRAYEQY
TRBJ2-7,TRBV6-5,ASSYLSGPYEQY
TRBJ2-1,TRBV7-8,ASRPGASYNEQF
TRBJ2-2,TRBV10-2,ASTALAGGPGGELF
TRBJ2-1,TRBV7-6,ASSGEAGTQF
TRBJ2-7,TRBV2,ASSEAGSGEQY
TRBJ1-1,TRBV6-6,ASSSGQYMNTEAF
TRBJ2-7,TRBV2,ASRRDSSYEQY
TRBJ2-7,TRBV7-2,ASSLGTTHSYEQY
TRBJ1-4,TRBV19,ASSRDRGFATNEKLF